The clone carrying this TCR beta chain has just a few counts. Its specificity is not known. This sample stems from a study of identical twins. The study, taken as a whole, reports: Abundant beta clonotypes from cord blood had fewer insertions, unlike memory repertoires, which showed none. Sequences that were beta out-of-frame showed weaker excess twin sharing.

The J segment lost 0 bases and the V segment lost 3 bases, leaving 2 bases of the junction unmatched. Germline V CDR1 and CDR2: SGHNT, YENEEA. The CDR3 extends over 15 amino acids. A template switching step contributed a universal primer site, while unique molecular identifiers were present in the cDNA. Each CDR3 protein is one row after TCRdb ran MiXCR on the 5' RACE reads. Of about 530,000 distinct CDR3 sequences listed, approximately 20% are singletons. The data were also submitted as part of a second study, on yellow fever vaccine responses in identical twins.

The clonotype was recovered from a woman younger than 30 in good health. The chain links TRBV11-3 to TRBJ2-5; TRBD2 aligns across 9 bases. The sequencing input was CD4+ T cells sorted from blood. CDR3 amino acids: CASSFSGSYQETQYF. The DNA for the CDR3 is TGTGCCAGCAGCTTTAGCGGGAGTTACCAAGAGACCCAGTACTTC.